The 22 T cell receptor beta chains below come from one sample, sequenced in a study of blood T cell repertoires in COVID-19. Clones were read by immunoSEQ multiplex PCR, and TCRdb kept only the in-frame ones, dropping some. Here the sample spans some 11,000 clones, approximately 88% being singletons. The source material was peripheral blood. The receptors were gathered from a human donor in a cohort sampled during active COVID-19.

This clone was recorded only once. The chain is built from TRBV7-3 and TRBJ2-1; D possibly corresponds to TRBD2 (6 bases). The germline CDR1 and CDR2 sequences are SGHTA and FQGTGA. CDR3 length equals 14 residues. V was trimmed by 5 bases and J by 5 bases, leaving 13 bases between them. In nucleotides, the CDR3 is TGTGCCAGCAGCACGGTAGCGGAGAACAATGAGCAGTTCTTC. It specifies CASSTVAENNEQFF.

This clone was seen only once. J is TRBJ2-4 and V is TRBV19; weak D call: TRBD2 (7 bases). This CDR3 contains 18 residues. CDR1 LNHDA and CDR2 SQIVND come from the germline V gene (reference sequence). Between the trimmed V and J ends, which lost 9 bases and 0 bases, there was a span of 24 bases. CDR3 nucleotide sequence: TGTGCCAGCAACCCCCGGGGGGACACAGTACTAGCCAAAAACATTCAGTACTTC. Amino acid sequence: CASNPRGDTVLAKNIQYF.

J is TRBJ1-5 and V is TRBV7-2, with D unresolved. Trimming cost V 5 bases and J 4 bases, with 6 bases left between them. This CDR3 contains 12 residues. CDR1 and CDR2 (germline): SGHTA, FQGNSA. CDR3 DNA: TGTGCCAGCAGCGTCTCGAATCAGCCCCAGCATTTT. The encoded protein is CASSVSNQPQHF.

This chain links TRBV28 with TRBJ2-3; weak D call: TRBD1 (6 bases). This CDR3 has 15 residues. Trimming left V 6 bases short and J 1 base short, with 14 bases between. Looked up from germline, CDR1 is MDHEN and CDR2 is SYDVKM. For the CDR3, the DNA is TGTGCCAGCAGGGGGGCGGCGGAGGGCACAGATACGCAGTATTTT. Amino acid sequence: CASRGAAEGTDTQYF.

The V gene is TRBV7-2, the J gene TRBJ2-2; 11 bases line up with TRBD2. V shed 5 bases and J 9 bases; nucleotides not matched to a gene: 5. Germline V gene sequence: CDR1 SGHTA, CDR2 FQGNSA. The CDR3 extends over 14 amino acids. CDR3 protein: CASSTGTSGWELFF. CDR3 DNA: TGTGCCAGCAGCACCGGGACTAGCGGTTGGGAGCTGTTTTTT.

This chain uses TRBV28 with TRBJ2-1; the match to TRBD2 covers 11 bases. The CDR3 runs to 16 residues. V lost 2 bases and J lost 7; bases outside the gene matches: 7. CDR1 and CDR2 from the germline V gene are MDHEN and SYDVKM. CDR3 coding DNA: TGTGCCAGCAGTTTAACCACTAGCGGGAGTACGAATGAGCAGTTCTTC. It codes for CASSLTTSGSTNEQFF.

The sample holds one count of this clone. The genes are TRBV7-9 and TRBJ2-2, with 7 bases fitting TRBD1. Germline-derived CDR1 and CDR2 are SEHNR and FQNEAQ (reference sequence). V was pared by 2 bases and J by 6 bases, with 6 bases of the junction left unmatched. The CDR3 is 15 residues long. For the CDR3, the DNA is TGTGCCAGCAGCTTACGGACAGGTCAGGCCGGGGAGCTGTTTTTT. It translates to CASSLRTGQAGELFF.

CDR3 loop: CASSGGGGLGETQYF. CDR3 coding DNA: TGCGCCAGCAGCGGAGGAGGCGGGCTGGGAGAGACCCAGTACTTC. The V gene is TRBV5-1, the J gene TRBJ2-5; a possible D gene is TRBD2 (5 bases). This CDR3 region has 15 residues. Germline V gene data show CDR1 as SGHRS and CDR2 as YFSETQ. Trimming removed 4 bases at V and 4 bases at J, with 17 bases between.

The chain uses TRBV5-4 and TRBJ1-4; tentative D call: TRBD1 (6 bases). Germline V gene sequence: CDR1 SGHNT, CDR2 YYREEE (reference sequence). The CDR3 runs to 16 residues. Trimming removed 2 bases from V and 4 bases from J, with 15 bases in between. CDR3 protein: CASSFLDSSRNEKLFF. Here the CDR3 DNA reads TGTGCCAGCAGCTTCCTGGACAGCAGCCGTAATGAAAAACTGTTTTTT.

The rearrangement links TRBV15 to TRBJ2-7, with TRBD1 identical over 9 bases. Losses at the gene ends were 6 bases for V and 2 bases for J; bases not matched to a gene: 8. Germline-derived CDR1 and CDR2 are LNHNV and YYDKDF (reference sequence). This CDR3 is built from 15 residues. The CDR3 spells CATRRDRDLTYEQYF. CDR3 sequence (DNA): TGTGCCACCAGAAGGGACAGGGACCTAACCTACGAGCAGTACTTC.

V usage is TRBV4-2 and J usage is TRBJ2-7, with D maybe TRBD1 (7 bases). The CDR3 covers 16 residues. Germline lookup yields CDR1 LGHNA and CDR2 YNFKEQ. V was clipped by 1 base and J by 6 bases, with 19 bases between them. This CDR3 reads CASSQGRGRGGGEQYF. The CDR3 DNA is TGTGCCAGCAGCCAAGGAAGGGGGCGGGGTGGTGGCGAGCAGTACTTC.

This chain links TRBV9 with TRBJ2-7, with a possible D match to TRBD1 (6 bases). CDR1 and CDR2 (germline): SGDLS, YYNGEE. The V gene lost 0 bases and the J gene lost 0 bases, with 10 bases spanning the gap. CDR3 length: 15 residues. The CDR3 loop is CASSVGQGISYEQYF. CDR3 bases: TGTGCCAGCAGCGTAGGCCAGGGGATCTCCTACGAGCAGTACTTC.

This clone was detected only a few times. The chain employs TRBV3-1 (or the pseudogene TRBV3-2) and TRBJ2-7, with D maybe TRBD1 (6 bases). V dropped 1 base and J dropped 2 bases, with 12 bases sitting between them. CDR1 and CDR2 (germline): LGHDT, YNNKEL (reference sequence). The CDR3 is 15 amino acids. CDR3 region: CASSQGAGETYEQYF. The CDR3 bases are TGTGCCAGCAGCCAAGGGGCAGGGGAAACCTACGAGCAGTACTTC.

The J gene is TRBJ1-3, the V gene TRBV24-1, with 9 bases that match TRBD1. The CDR3 totals 15 residues. Per germline, CDR1 KGHDR and CDR2 SFDVKD. Germline trimming cut 10 bases from V and 9 bases from J; bases unmatched to any gene: 15. In DNA form, the CDR3 reads TGTGCCACTCCGTCCCCGGGACAGGGACTTAGCACCATATATTTT. It translates to CATPSPGQGLSTIYF.

V usage is TRBV19 and J usage is TRBJ1-1; D unresolved. The CDR3 length is 13 residues. CDR1 is LNHDA, CDR2 SQIVND, per germline (reference sequence). The V gene lost 4 bases and the J gene lost 7 bases, with 13 bases spanning the gap. CDR3 nucleotide sequence: TGTGCCAGTAGTACGGGAATAGGCGATGAAGCTTTCTTT. Protein sequence: CASSTGIGDEAFF.

The J gene is TRBJ1-6, the V gene TRBV5-1; D unresolved. V was trimmed by 5 bases and J by 10 bases, leaving 10 bases between them. Germline CDR1 SGHRS, CDR2 YFSETQ. CDR3 length: 12 residues. The CDR3 bases are TGCGCCAGCAGTTATGACTTGTCACCCCTCCACTTT. Residues: CASSYDLSPLHF.

The CDR3 DNA sequence: TGTGCCAGCAGTGAGATCGGGGGGATCTCCTACGAGCAGTACTTC. It specifies CASSEIGGISYEQYF. The chain carries TRBV28 and TRBJ2-7, with 7 bases identical to TRBD2. The CDR3 is 15 residues long. The germline CDR1 and CDR2 sequences are MDHEN and SYDVKM. Trimming at V came to 5 bases and at J to 0 bases, leaving 7 bases not matched to a gene.

The chain is built from TRBV6-6 and TRBJ2-7; D is ambiguous. The length of the CDR3 is 15 residues. V was cut by 0 bases and J by 2 bases, with 11 bases left in between. The germline CDR1 and CDR2 sequences are MNHNY and SVGAGI (reference sequence). The chain's CDR3 is CASSYSSGSTYEQYF. In nucleotides, the CDR3 is TGTGCCAGCAGTTACTCGTCAGGCAGCACCTACGAGCAGTACTTC.

The rearrangement joins TRBV19 to TRBJ2-7, with D possibly matching TRBD2 (5 bases). CDR1 and CDR2 (germline): LNHDA, SQIVND (reference sequence). This CDR3 is 13 amino acids long. V was pared by 5 bases and J by 0 bases, with 8 bases between. In DNA form, the CDR3 reads TGTGCCAGTAGTTCCGGGATCTCCTACGAGCAGTACTTC. This gives the protein CASSSGISYEQYF.

V usage is TRBV2 and J usage is TRBJ2-4; no firm D call. The ends were cut back, 3 bases at V and 0 bases at J, with 6 bases in the middle. Germline CDR1 and CDR2: SNHLY and FYNNEI. The CDR3 sequence is 14 residues long. In DNA, the CDR3 is TGTGCCAGCAGTGAGTACTTAGCCAAAAACATTCAGTACTTC. Residues: CASSEYLAKNIQYF.

V is TRBV3-1 (or the pseudogene TRBV3-2) and J is TRBJ1-5; D is unresolved. There are 14 residues in the CDR3. Germline V gives CDR1 LGHDT, CDR2 YNNKEL (reference sequence). V lost 4 bases, J lost 1 base, and 8 bases lay in between. This CDR3 reads CASSPTASNQPQHF. The DNA of the CDR3 is TGTGCCAGCAGCCCGACTGCAAGCAATCAGCCCCAGCATTTT.

The chain carries TRBV6-5 and TRBJ2-1; TRBD2 matches 8 bases. V lost 0 bases, J lost 10 bases, and 11 bases stayed unmatched. Germline V gives CDR1 MNHEY, CDR2 SVGAGI. The CDR3 consists of 16 residues. This CDR3 is CASSYSPLAGRPEQFF. CDR3 DNA sequence: TGTGCCAGCAGTTACTCACCTCTAGCGGGCCGCCCGGAGCAGTTCTTC.